The 25 T cell receptor beta chains below all came from one sample that was sequenced in a study of blood T cell repertoires in COVID-19. Clones were read by immunoSEQ multiplex PCR, and TCRdb kept only the in-frame ones, dropping some. The sample holds roughly 300,000 clones, 81% seen once. Specimen: peripheral blood. The receptors shown here come from a woman in her sixties or seventies with active or convalescent COVID-19.

As to this clone: At the DNA level, this CDR3 is encoded by other sequences in the same sample as well. The gene calls are TRBV6-5 and TRBJ1-1, with D possibly TRBD1 on 5 matching bases. The CDR3 totals 14 residues. Germline CDR1 is MNHEY and CDR2 is SVGAGI. V gave up 2 bases and J gave up 5 bases, with 12 bases separating them. CDR3 region: CASSYSQGGTEAFF. The DNA of the CDR3 is TGTGCCAGCAGTTACAGCCAGGGCGGTACTGAAGCTTTCTTT.

On this clone itself: An end of the junction differs from the germline gene, which may be a read error. The chain has TRBV7-8 and TRBJ2-5; D is uncertain. The length of the CDR3 is 13 residues. Germline assignment: CDR1 SGHVS and CDR2 FQNEAQ. CDR3 in DNA: TGTGCCAGCAGCGTAGCCTGGGCAGAGACCCAGTACTTC. It yields the protein CASSVAWAETQYF.

V is TRBV11-2 and J is TRBJ2-5; 8 bases line up with TRBD1. The CDR3 runs to 14 residues. In germline, CDR1 is SGHAT, CDR2 FQNNGV. Trimming took 5 bases from V and 7 from J; bases not matched to a gene: 9. DNA of the CDR3: TGTGCCAGCAGCCAAGACAGGGGCACAAGGACCCAGTACTTC. This sequence encodes CASSQDRGTRTQYF.

The genes are TRBV19 and TRBJ1-3; no reliable D call. V dropped 3 bases and J dropped 0 bases, with 6 bases sitting between them. CDR1 is LNHDA, CDR2 SQIVND, per germline (reference sequence). The CDR3 extends over 14 amino acids. The CDR3 protein is CASSIRFSGNTIYF. In nucleotides, the CDR3 is TGTGCCAGTAGTATTCGGTTCTCTGGAAACACCATATATTTT.

V is TRBV5-4 and J is TRBJ2-7; D is possibly TRBD1 (5 bases). V was trimmed by 0 bases and J by 7 bases, leaving 11 bases between them. Germline CDR1 SGHNT, CDR2 YYREEE (reference sequence). The CDR3 consists of 13 residues. As DNA, the CDR3 is TGTGCCAGCAGCTTGGTGGACATCGGGGAGCAGTACTTC. This encodes CASSLVDIGEQYF.

The J gene is TRBJ1-1, the V gene TRBV2, with a weak D call TRBD1 (6 bases). V shed 7 bases and J shed 5 bases, with 17 bases lying between them. The CDR3 has 14 residues. Germline V lookup: CDR1 SNHLY, CDR2 FYNNEI. The CDR3, as DNA: TGTGCCAGCAACCCATGGGGGGGCCGGACTGAAGCTTTCTTT. Its protein product is CASNPWGGRTEAFF.

This chain connects TRBV27 to TRBJ2-7; D perhaps matches TRBD1 (6 bases). The CDR3 contains 14 residues. In germline, CDR1 is MNHEY, CDR2 SMNVEV (reference sequence). Between the trimmed V and J ends, which lost 2 bases and 6 bases, there was a span of 14 bases. CDR3 region: CASSLVNGRGEQYF. Here the CDR3 DNA reads TGTGCCAGCAGTTTAGTAAACGGCAGGGGCGAGCAGTACTTC.

The chain carries TRBV5-6 and TRBJ2-3, with D perhaps TRBD2 (5 bases). Per the germline V gene, CDR1 is SGHDT and CDR2 is YYEEEE. V lost 4 bases, J lost 4 bases, and 16 bases lay in between. This CDR3 has 15 amino acids. CDR3 DNA: TGTGCCAGCAGCATAGCCGGGGTACAGCCAGATACGCAGTATTTT. Amino acid sequence: CASSIAGVQPDTQYF. The full variable domain, rest sourced from reference TRBV5-6 and TRBJ2-3, is DAGVTQSPTHLIKTRGQQVTLRCSPKSGHDTVSWYQQALGQGPQFIFQYYEEEERQRGNFPDRFSGHQFPNYSSELNVNALLLGDSALYLCASSIAGVQPDTQYFGPGTRLTVL.

In regard to this clone: Other nucleotide sequences from this sample produce the same CDR3. The chain is built from TRBV7-9 and TRBJ2-1, with unresolved D. CDR1 and CDR2 from the germline V gene are SEHNR and FQNEAQ (reference sequence). The CDR3 sequence is 10 residues long. Trimming shortened V by 2 bases and J by 10 bases, and 3 bases separated the two germline ends. The CDR3 nucleotides are TGTGCCAGCAGCTTACGGGAGCAGTTCTTC. It specifies CASSLREQFF.

This clone was counted between two and nine times. The rearrangement joins TRBV27 to TRBJ1-6; D is undetermined. The CDR3 length is 12 residues. CDR1 is MNHEY, CDR2 SMNVEV, per germline (reference sequence). Trimming removed 3 bases from V and 8 bases from J, with 5 bases in between. DNA of the CDR3: TGTGCCAGCAGTTTCGTTGATTCACCCCTCCACTTT. This sequence encodes CASSFVDSPLHF.

This clone was recorded a few times. V gene TRBV10-1 combines with J gene TRBJ2-6; tentative D call: TRBD2 (6 bases). The CDR3 totals 14 residues. Looked up from germline, CDR1 is WNHNN and CDR2 is SYGVQD (reference sequence). V was shortened by 5 bases and J by 11 bases, with 16 bases between the two germline ends. CDR3 sequence: CASSKSSTGDVLTF. CDR3 in DNA: TGCGCCAGCAGTAAGAGTTCCACGGGAGACGTCCTGACTTTC.

Remarks on this clone: Relative to the germline gene, one junction end is altered; a read error may explain this. This chain connects TRBV14 to TRBJ1-1; D gene unclear. Germline-derived CDR1 and CDR2 are SGHDN and FVKESK. The CDR3 totals 11 residues. The DNA of the CDR3 is TGTGCCAGCAGCCAAGACAGGATCGAGTCCTTT. Protein: CASSQDRIESF.

The chain uses TRBV18 and TRBJ2-5; 12 nucleotides match TRBD2. The CDR3 has 18 amino acids. V dropped 3 bases and J dropped 3; count of bases not matched to a gene: 11. Germline CDR1 and CDR2: KGHSH and LQKENI. The CDR3, as DNA: TGTGCCAGCTCACCGGTTCGGCTAGCGGGGGGGAAGGAAGAGACCCAGTACTTC. Amino acids: CASSPVRLAGGKEETQYF.

The chain combines TRBV30 with TRBJ2-3; 8 bases align to TRBD1. CDR1 is GTSNPN and CDR2 is SVGIG in the germline V gene (reference sequence). The CDR3 loop spans 12 amino acids. The V and J ends lost 5 bases and 14 bases, in that order; junction bases with no gene match: 12. CDR3 loop: CAWGPGGAGWYF. The CDR3 DNA reads as TGTGCCTGGGGCCCAGGGGGCGCTGGCTGGTATTTT.

This clone was detected once. This chain links TRBV5-1 with TRBJ2-7; the match to TRBD1 covers 8 bases. V was clipped by 4 bases and J by 3 bases; unmatched bases: 12. The germline V gene encodes CDR1 SGHRS and CDR2 YFSETQ. The CDR3 loop spans 16 amino acids. CDR3 DNA sequence: TGCGCCAGCAGCCCCGATCCAGGGGGCGCGAGCTACGAGCAGTACTTC. Its protein product is CASSPDPGGASYEQYF.

The chain links TRBV5-6 to TRBJ1-1, with D perhaps TRBD1 (6 bases). CDR3 length: 15 amino acids. The germline V gene encodes CDR1 SGHDT and CDR2 YYEEEE. Trimming took 1 base from V and 2 from J, leaving 12 bases between them. CDR3 region: CASSLSGAGNTEAFF. The CDR3 nucleotides are TGTGCCAGCAGCTTGTCAGGGGCCGGAAACACTGAAGCTTTCTTT.

The chain links TRBV28 to TRBJ2-1; 11 nucleotides align to TRBD1. This CDR3 has 14 residues. The germline gives CDR1 MDHEN, CDR2 SYDVKM. With V trimmed by 6 bases and J by 3 bases, 1 base remained unmatched. In nucleotides, the CDR3 is TGTGCCAGCAGGGACAGGGGGCTCTACAATGAGCAGTTCTTC. This gives the protein CASRDRGLYNEQFF.

The chain employs TRBV6-1 and TRBJ2-1; TRBD2 agrees at 7 bases. Trimming cost V 4 bases and J 0 bases; bases outside gene matches: 6. Germline loops: CDR1 MNHNS, CDR2 SASEGT. CDR3 size: 16 residues. The CDR3 sequence is CASSGRLAFSYNEQFF. The CDR3 region has the DNA TGTGCCAGCAGTGGCAGACTAGCCTTCTCCTACAATGAGCAGTTCTTC.

This CDR3 is CAWSFTSFETQYF. CDR3 nucleotide sequence: TGTGCCTGGAGTTTCACTAGCTTCGAGACCCAGTACTTC. The chain is built from TRBV30 and TRBJ2-5; possible D gene TRBD2, 6 bases. Trimming removed 2 bases from V and 5 bases from J, with 12 bases in between. CDR3 length: 13 amino acids. CDR1 is GTSNPN, CDR2 SVGIG, per germline (reference sequence).

J is TRBJ2-7 and V is TRBV3-1 (or the pseudogene TRBV3-2), with 13 bases lining up with TRBD2. CDR1 and CDR2 from the germline V gene are LGHDT and YNNKEL (reference sequence). The CDR3 contains 15 residues. The trim removed 4 bases at V and 5 bases at J, leaving 5 bases unmatched. CDR3 residues: CASSLTSGGAHEQYF. The CDR3 coding sequence is TGTGCCAGCAGCCTTACTAGCGGGGGGGCCCACGAGCAGTACTTC.

This clone was detected a few times. This rearrangement joins TRBV29-1 to TRBJ1-1; 9 bases fit TRBD1. J lost 8 bases, V lost 3 bases, and 4 bases had no gene match. The germline V gene has CDR1 SQVTM and CDR2 ANQGSEA. The CDR3 covers 12 residues. The CDR3 region has the DNA TGCAGCGTTGAGTTCGGGACAGGGGAAGCTTTCTTT. Its translation: CSVEFGTGEAFF.

The rearrangement joins TRBV5-5 to TRBJ2-3; perhaps TRBD2 as D (5 bases). The CDR3 has 14 residues. Germline-derived CDR1 and CDR2 are SGHKS and YYEKEE (reference sequence). The V end was cut by 4 bases, the J end by 0 bases, with 9 bases between. The CDR3: CASSRTFSTDTQYF. The CDR3 region has the DNA TGTGCCAGCAGCAGGACTTTTAGCACAGATACGCAGTATTTT. Complete variable domain (other parts from reference TRBV5-5 and TRBJ2-3): DAGVTQSPTHLIKTRGQQVTLRCSPISGHKSVSWYQQVLGQGPQFIFQYYEKEERGRGNFPDRFSARQFPNYSSELNVNALLLGDSALYLCASSRTFSTDTQYFGPGTRLTVL.

The chain uses TRBV5-8 and TRBJ1-4, with D possibly matching TRBD1 (5 bases). Germline values: CDR1 SGHTS, CDR2 YDEGEE. The V end lost 0 bases, the J end lost 8 bases, and 17 bases lay between the germline ends. The length of the CDR3 is 16 residues. This CDR3 reads CASSLVFGREGEKLFF. CDR3 in DNA: TGTGCCAGCAGCTTGGTGTTTGGCAGGGAGGGCGAAAAACTGTTTTTT.

The V gene is TRBV19, the J gene TRBJ1-1; TRBD1 agrees at 10 bases. Germline lookup yields CDR1 LNHDA and CDR2 SQIVND (reference sequence). The CDR3 totals 16 residues. V lost 6 bases to trimming and J lost 0 bases; unmatched junction nucleotides: 7. The CDR3 sequence: CASSLRTGGMNTEAFF. The CDR3 nucleotides are TGTGCCAGTAGCCTTAGGACAGGGGGGATGAACACTGAAGCTTTCTTT.

Of note for this clone: The identical CDR3 is also encoded by other nucleotide sequences in the sample. In nucleotides, the CDR3 is TGTGCCAGCTCCCGGGACAGTAGCACAGATACGCAGTATTTT. Its protein is CASSRDSSTDTQYF. The rearrangement uses TRBV5-4 and TRBJ2-3, with 7 nucleotides matching TRBD1. V gave up 7 bases and J gave up 0 bases; unmatched junction bases: 5. This CDR3 region has 14 residues. The V gene's germline CDR1 is SGHNT and CDR2 YYREEE (reference sequence).